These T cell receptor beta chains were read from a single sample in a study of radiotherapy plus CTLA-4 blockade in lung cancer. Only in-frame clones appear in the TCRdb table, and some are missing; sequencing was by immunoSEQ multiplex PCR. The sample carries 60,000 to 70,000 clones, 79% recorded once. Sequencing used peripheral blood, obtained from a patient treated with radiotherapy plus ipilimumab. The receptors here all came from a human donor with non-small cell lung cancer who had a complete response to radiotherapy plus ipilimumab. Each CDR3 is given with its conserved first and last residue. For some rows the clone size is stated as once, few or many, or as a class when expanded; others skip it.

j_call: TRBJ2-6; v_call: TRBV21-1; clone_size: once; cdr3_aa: CASSNGRLESSGANVLTF
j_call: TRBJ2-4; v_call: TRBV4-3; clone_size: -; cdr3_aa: CASSPQPAGATIENIQYF
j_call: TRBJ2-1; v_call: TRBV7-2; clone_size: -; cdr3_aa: CASSLPGTRRLYNEQFF
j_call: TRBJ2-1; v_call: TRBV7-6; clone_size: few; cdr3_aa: CASSDRWTEQFF
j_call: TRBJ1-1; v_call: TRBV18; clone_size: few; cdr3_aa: CASSPETGANTEAFF
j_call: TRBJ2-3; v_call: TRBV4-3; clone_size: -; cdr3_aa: CASSQGLGRGTDTQYF
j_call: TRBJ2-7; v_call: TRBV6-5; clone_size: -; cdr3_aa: CASSRYYEQYF
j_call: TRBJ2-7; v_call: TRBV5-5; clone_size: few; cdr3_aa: CASSSFRQGGYEQYF
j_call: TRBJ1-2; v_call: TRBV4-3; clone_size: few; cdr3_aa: CASSPTVDPFYGYTF
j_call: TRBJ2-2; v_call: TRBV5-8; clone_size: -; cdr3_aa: CASSSPGIWNTGELFF
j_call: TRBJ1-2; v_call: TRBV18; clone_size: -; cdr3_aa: CASSPPDGGDIYGYTF
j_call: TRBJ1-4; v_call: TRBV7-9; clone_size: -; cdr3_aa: CASSRGLGEKLFF
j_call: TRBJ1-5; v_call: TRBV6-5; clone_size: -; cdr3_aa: CASSAQGFNQPQHF
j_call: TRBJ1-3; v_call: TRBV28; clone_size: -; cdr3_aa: CASSFMRGLGYTIYF
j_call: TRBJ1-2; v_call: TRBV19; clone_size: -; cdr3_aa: CASSILPFPLDGYTF
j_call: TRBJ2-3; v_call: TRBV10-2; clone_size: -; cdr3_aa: CASSALAGRGDTQYF
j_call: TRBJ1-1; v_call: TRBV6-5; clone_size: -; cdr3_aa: CASSFATSDTEAFF
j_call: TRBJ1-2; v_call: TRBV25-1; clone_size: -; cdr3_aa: CASSVTANRHGYTF
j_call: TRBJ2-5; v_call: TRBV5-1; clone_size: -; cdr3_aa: CASSSGDSQETQYF
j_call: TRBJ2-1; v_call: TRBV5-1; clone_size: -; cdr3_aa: CASSFLTSGSTYNEQFF
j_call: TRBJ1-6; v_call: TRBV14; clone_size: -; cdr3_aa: CASSQGSGVDSPLHF
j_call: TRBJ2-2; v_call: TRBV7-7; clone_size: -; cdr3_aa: CASRGQLYTGELFF
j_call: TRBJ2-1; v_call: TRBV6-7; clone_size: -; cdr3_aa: CASSYLLSGRNENEQFF
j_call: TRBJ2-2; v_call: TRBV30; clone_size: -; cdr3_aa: CAWSSSQVNTGELFF
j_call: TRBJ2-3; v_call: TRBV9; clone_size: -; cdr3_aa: CASSVSQSGTDTQYF
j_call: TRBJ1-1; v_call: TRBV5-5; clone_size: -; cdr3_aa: CASSKTRQGNTEAFF
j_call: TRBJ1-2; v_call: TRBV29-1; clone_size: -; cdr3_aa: CSSWEGDYGYTF
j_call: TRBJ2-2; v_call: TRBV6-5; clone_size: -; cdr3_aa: CASENYGTGELFF
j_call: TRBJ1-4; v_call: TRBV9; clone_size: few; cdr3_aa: CASSVEGSVANEKLFF
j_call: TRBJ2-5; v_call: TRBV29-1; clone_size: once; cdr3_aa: CSVEEHTGIETQYF
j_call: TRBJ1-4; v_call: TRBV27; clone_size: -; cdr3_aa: CASPRGGPATNEKLFF
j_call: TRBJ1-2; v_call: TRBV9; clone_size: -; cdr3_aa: CASSVGGRIVDGYTF
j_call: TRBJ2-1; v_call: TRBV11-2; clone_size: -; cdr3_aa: CASSSRTSGVYNEQFF
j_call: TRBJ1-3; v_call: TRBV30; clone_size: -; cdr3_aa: CAWRPNQGARGNTIYF
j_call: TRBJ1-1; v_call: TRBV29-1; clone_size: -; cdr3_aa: CSVDISRAMNTEAFF
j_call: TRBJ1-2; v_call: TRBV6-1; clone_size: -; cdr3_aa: CASSSDRGRTYGYTF
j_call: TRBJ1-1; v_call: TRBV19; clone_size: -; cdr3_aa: CASSIGVVATEAFF
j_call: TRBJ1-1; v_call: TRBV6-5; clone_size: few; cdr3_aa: CASSYSTENTEAFF
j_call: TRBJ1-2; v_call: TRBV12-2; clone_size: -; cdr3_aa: CASRLAGDPGNGYTF
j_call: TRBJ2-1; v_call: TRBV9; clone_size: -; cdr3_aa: CASSPSGGEQFF
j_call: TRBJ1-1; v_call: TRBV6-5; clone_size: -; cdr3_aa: CASSYGGVSVAFF
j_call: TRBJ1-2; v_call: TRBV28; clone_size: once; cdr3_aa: CASSFSQGNGYTF
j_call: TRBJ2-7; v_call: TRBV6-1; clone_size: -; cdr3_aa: CASSPTGYPSYEQYF
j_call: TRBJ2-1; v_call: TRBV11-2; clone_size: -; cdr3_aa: CASSRTGLSYNEQFF
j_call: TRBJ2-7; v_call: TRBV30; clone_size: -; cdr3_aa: CAWSVYEQYF